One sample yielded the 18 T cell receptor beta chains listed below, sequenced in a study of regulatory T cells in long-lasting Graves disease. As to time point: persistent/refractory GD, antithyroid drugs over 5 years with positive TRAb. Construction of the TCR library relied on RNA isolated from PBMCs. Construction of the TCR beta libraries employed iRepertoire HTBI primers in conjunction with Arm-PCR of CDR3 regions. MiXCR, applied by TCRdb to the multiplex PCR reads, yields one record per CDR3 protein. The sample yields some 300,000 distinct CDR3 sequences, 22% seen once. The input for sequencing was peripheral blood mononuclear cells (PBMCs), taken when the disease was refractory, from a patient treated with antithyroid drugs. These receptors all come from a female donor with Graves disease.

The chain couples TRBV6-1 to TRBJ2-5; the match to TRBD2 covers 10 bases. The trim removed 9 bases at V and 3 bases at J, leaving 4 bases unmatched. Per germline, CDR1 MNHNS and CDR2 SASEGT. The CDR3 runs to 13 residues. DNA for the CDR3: TGTGCCAGTGCCCTAGCGGGAGAAGAGACCCAGTACTTC. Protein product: CASALAGEETQYF.

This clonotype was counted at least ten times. The CDR3, as DNA: TGTGCCAGCAAGGCCCTGACAGGGATTACCTACGAGCAGTACTTC. This codes for CASKALTGITYEQYF. This sequence joins TRBV2 and TRBJ2-7; 7 bases agree with TRBD1. The germline CDR1 and CDR2 sequences are SNHLY and FYNNEI. After removal of 7 bases from V and 2 bases from J, the junction contained 11 bases not matched to a gene. The length of the CDR3 is 15 residues.

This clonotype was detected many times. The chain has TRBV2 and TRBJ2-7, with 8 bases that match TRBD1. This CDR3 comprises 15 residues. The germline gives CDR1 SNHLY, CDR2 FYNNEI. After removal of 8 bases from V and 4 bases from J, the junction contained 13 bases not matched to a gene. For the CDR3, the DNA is TGTGCCAGCGGCCCCGGGACAGGCGTTTCATACGAGCAGTACTTC. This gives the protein CASGPGTGVSYEQYF.

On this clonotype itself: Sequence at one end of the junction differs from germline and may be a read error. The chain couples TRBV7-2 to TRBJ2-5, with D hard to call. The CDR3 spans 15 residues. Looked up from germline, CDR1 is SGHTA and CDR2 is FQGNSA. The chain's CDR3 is CASSPTQALQETQYF. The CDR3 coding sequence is TGCGCCAGCAGCCCTACTCAGGCGCTCCAAGAGACCCAGTACTTC.

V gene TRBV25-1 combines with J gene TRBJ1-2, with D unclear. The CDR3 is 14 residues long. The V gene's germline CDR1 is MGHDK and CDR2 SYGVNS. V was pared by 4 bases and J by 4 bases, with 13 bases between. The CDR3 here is CASSAWEGIYGYTF. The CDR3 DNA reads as TGTGCCAGCAGTGCATGGGAGGGTATCTATGGCTACACCTTC.

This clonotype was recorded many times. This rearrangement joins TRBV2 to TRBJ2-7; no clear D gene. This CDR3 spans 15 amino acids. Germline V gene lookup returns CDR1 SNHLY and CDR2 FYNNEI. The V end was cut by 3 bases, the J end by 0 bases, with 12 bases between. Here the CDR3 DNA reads TGTGCCAGCAGTGATCGGTCGGTAAGCTCCTACGAGCAGTACTTC. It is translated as CASSDRSVSSYEQYF.

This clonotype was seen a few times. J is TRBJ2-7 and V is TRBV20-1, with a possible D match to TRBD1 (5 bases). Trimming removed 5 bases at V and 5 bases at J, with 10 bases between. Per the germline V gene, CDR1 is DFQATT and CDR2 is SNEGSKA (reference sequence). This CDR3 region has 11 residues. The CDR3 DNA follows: TGCAGTGCTCATCCCAGGGACGAGCAGTACTTC. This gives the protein CSAHPRDEQYF.

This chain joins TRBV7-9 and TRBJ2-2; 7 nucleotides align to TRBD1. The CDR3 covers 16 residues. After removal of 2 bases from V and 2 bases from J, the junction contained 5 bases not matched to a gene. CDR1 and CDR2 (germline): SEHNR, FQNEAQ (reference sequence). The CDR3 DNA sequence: TGTGCCAGCAGCTTACCCGGACAGGACAACACCGGGGAGCTGTTTTTT. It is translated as CASSLPGQDNTGELFF.

CDR3 protein: CASSSPGENSPLHF. The CDR3 DNA is TGTGCCAGCAGTTCGCCAGGAGAGAATTCACCCCTCCACTTT. The chain combines TRBV28 with TRBJ1-6, with D hard to call. This CDR3 spans 14 amino acids. Germline loops: CDR1 MDHEN, CDR2 SYDVKM. The V and J ends lost 4 bases and 7 bases respectively, with 11 bases between them.

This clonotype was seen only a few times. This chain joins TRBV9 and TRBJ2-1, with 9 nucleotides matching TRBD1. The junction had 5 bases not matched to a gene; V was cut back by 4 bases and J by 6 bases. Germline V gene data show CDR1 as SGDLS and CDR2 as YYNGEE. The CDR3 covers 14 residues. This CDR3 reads CASSLQGASNEQFF. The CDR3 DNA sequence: TGTGCCAGCAGCTTACAGGGGGCGAGCAATGAGCAGTTCTTC.

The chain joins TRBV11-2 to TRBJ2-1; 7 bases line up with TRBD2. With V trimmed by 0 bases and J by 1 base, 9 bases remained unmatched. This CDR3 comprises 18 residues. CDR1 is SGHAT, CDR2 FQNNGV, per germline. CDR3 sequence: CASSLDWLAVTSYNEQFF. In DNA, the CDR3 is TGTGCCAGCAGCTTAGATTGGCTAGCGGTGACGTCCTACAATGAGCAGTTCTTC.

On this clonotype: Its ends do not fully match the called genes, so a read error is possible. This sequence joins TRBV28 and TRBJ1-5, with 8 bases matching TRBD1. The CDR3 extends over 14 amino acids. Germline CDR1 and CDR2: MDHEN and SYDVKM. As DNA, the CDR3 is TGTGTCAGCAGCATGACAGGGGCAGTTCAGCCCCAGCATTTT. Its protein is CVSSMTGAVQPQHF.

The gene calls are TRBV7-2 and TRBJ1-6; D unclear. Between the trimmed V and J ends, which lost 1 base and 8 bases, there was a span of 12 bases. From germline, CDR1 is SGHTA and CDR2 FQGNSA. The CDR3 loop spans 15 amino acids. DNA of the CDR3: TGTGCCAGCAGCTTAGTCGTAAACAGTGATTCACCCCTCCACTTT. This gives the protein CASSLVVNSDSPLHF.

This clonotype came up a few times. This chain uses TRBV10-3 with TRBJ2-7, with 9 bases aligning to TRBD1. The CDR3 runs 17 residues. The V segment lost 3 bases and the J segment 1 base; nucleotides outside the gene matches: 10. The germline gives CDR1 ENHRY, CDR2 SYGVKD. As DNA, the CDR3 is TGTGCCATCAGTGATCCTGACAGGGGGTCCTCTTCCTACGAGCAGTACTTC. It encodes CAISDPDRGSSSYEQYF.

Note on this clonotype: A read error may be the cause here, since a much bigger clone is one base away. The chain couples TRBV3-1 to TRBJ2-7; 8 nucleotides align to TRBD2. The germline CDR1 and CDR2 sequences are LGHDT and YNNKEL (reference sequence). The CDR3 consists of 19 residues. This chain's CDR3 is CASSQGAGAGGGYSYKQYF. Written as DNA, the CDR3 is TGTGCCAGCAGCCAAGGTGCGGGGGCGGGAGGCGGTTACTCCTACAAGCAGTACTTC.

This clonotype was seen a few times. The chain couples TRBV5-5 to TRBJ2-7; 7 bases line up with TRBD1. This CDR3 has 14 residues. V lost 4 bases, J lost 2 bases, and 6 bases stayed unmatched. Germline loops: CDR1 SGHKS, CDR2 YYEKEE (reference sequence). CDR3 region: CASSRQGRTYEQYF. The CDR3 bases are TGTGCCAGCAGCCGACAGGGACGCACCTACGAGCAGTACTTC.

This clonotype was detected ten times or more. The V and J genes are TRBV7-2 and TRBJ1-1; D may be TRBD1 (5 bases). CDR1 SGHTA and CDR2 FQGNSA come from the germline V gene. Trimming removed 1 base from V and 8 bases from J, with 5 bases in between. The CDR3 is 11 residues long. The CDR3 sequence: CASSLGGEAFF. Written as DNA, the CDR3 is TGTGCCAGCAGCTTAGGGGGGGAAGCTTTCTTT.

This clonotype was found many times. CDR3 sequence (DNA): TGTGCCAGCAGCCAAGCCCACGAGCAGTACTTC. Its translation is CASSQAHEQYF. The chain links TRBV3-1 to TRBJ2-7, with D unclear. The CDR3 spans 11 residues. V dropped 1 base and J dropped 5 bases, with 3 bases sitting between them. Per germline, CDR1 LGHDT and CDR2 YNNKEL (reference sequence).